The 18 T cell receptor beta chains below all came from one sample that was sequenced in a study of blood T cell repertoires in COVID-19. Repertoires were generated with immunoSEQ multiplex PCR, while TCRdb's copy carries only in-frame clones and drops some. The sample holds about 200,000 clones, roughly 92% seen once. The sample comprised peripheral blood. All receptors derive from a man aged 25 to 40 with COVID-19, enrolled during active disease.

The rearrangement uses TRBV6-1 and TRBJ1-1; the D is unclear. From germline, CDR1 is MNHNS and CDR2 SASEGT. Trimming pared 3 bases from V and 1 base from J, leaving 9 bases between. The CDR3 spans 14 residues. The CDR3: CASSDGEANTEAFF. The CDR3 bases are TGTGCCAGCAGTGACGGGGAGGCGAACACTGAAGCTTTCTTT.

The CDR3 DNA sequence: TGCGCCAGCACACAGTTTAGCAATCAGCCCCAGCATTTT. This codes for CASTQFSNQPQHF. The chain combines TRBV10-2 with TRBJ1-5; D remains ambiguous. The germline V gene has CDR1 WSHSY and CDR2 SAAADI. The V end was cut by 7 bases, the J end by 0 bases, with 7 bases between. The CDR3 runs 13 residues.

Only one count was recorded for this clone. The CDR3 sequence is CSASPGLGGNTIYF. CDR3 in DNA: TGCAGTGCTAGTCCAGGGTTGGGAGGAAACACCATATATTTT. V is TRBV20-1 and J is TRBJ1-3; tentative D call: TRBD1 (5 bases). This CDR3 has 14 amino acids. V shed 3 bases and J shed 4 bases, with 13 bases lying between them. Germline V gives CDR1 DFQATT, CDR2 SNEGSKA (reference sequence).

The chain has TRBV11-2 and TRBJ1-1; maybe TRBD1 (5 bases). The V gene's germline CDR1 is SGHAT and CDR2 FQNNGV. CDR3 length: 16 amino acids. V gave up 1 base and J gave up 1 base, with 13 bases separating them. CDR3 in amino acids: CASSLASLGGNTEAFF. DNA of the CDR3: TGTGCCAGCAGCTTAGCCTCCCTCGGGGGGAACACTGAAGCTTTCTTT.

The chain couples TRBV7-3 to TRBJ2-1, with D unresolved. This CDR3 contains 15 residues. Germline-derived CDR1 and CDR2 are SGHTA and FQGTGA. V dropped 3 bases and J dropped 0 bases, with 9 bases sitting between them. CDR3 loop: CASSFDSSSYNEQFF. The CDR3 nucleotides are TGTGCCAGCAGCTTCGACTCCAGCTCCTACAATGAGCAGTTCTTC.

This rearrangement joins TRBV28 to TRBJ2-2; D is unresolved. CDR1 is MDHEN, CDR2 SYDVKM, per germline. The V and J ends lost 7 bases and 1 base respectively, with 7 bases between them. CDR3 length: 13 residues. CDR3 residues: CASTSVNTGELFF. As DNA, the CDR3 is TGTGCCAGCACGTCCGTGAACACCGGGGAGCTGTTTTTT. The whole variable domain, remainder taken from reference TRBV28 and TRBJ2-2, is DVKVTQSSRYLVKRTGEKVFLECVQDMDHENMFWYRQDPGLGLRLIYFSYDVKMKEKGDIPEGYSVSREKKERFSLILESASTNQTSMYLCASTSVNTGELFFGEGSRLTVL.

V is TRBV6-1 and J is TRBJ1-5, with D uncertain. This CDR3 is 12 amino acids long. Germline V lookup: CDR1 MNHNS, CDR2 SASEGT. The V gene lost 5 bases and the J gene lost 6 bases, with 8 bases spanning the gap. The CDR3 DNA is TGTGCCAGCAGTACCGACACTCAGCCCCAGCATTTT. Translation gives CASSTDTQPQHF.

The rearrangement uses TRBV4-1 and TRBJ1-3; the D is unclear. CDR1 and CDR2 from the germline V gene are MGHRA and YSYEKL. There are 13 residues in the CDR3. Trimming removed 1 base at V and 11 bases at J, with 12 bases between. CDR3 protein: CASSQVETFSIYF. As DNA, the CDR3 is TGCGCCAGCAGCCAAGTTGAAACTTTTTCCATATATTTT.

This chain links TRBV12-3 or TRBV12-4 with TRBJ1-2, with D possibly being TRBD1 (5 bases). The CDR3 spans 11 residues. V was trimmed by 8 bases and J by 7 bases, leaving 11 bases between them. In nucleotides, the CDR3 is TGTGCCAGCGGGGCAGGGTTTGGCTACACCTTC. Protein sequence: CASGAGFGYTF.

The gene calls are TRBV3-1 (or the pseudogene TRBV3-2) and TRBJ2-1, with 10 bases identical to TRBD2. The CDR3 totals 16 residues. Germline CDR1 reads LGHDT; CDR2 reads YNNKEL (reference sequence). Trimming at V came to 0 bases and at J to 10 bases, leaving 9 bases not matched to a gene. The CDR3 bases are TGTGCCAGCAGCCAAGATGCCAGCGGGGGGGTCCTGGAGCAGTTCTTC. This gives the protein CASSQDASGGVLEQFF.

This CDR3 reads CAWRTGGGGYTF. The CDR3, as DNA: TGTGCCTGGAGGACAGGGGGGGGTGGCTACACCTTC. The chain couples TRBV30 to TRBJ1-2, with 9 bases aligning to TRBD1. Germline V CDR1 and CDR2: GTSNPN, SVGIG (reference sequence). This CDR3 region has 12 residues. V was clipped by 3 bases and J by 7 bases; unmatched bases: 3.

The chain employs TRBV11-2 and TRBJ2-5; D is undetermined. CDR3 length: 14 amino acids. Germline CDR1 and CDR2: SGHAT and FQNNGV. Trimming took 0 bases from V and 2 from J, leaving 7 bases between them. The CDR3 reads CASSLDNLQETQYF. The CDR3, as DNA: TGTGCCAGCAGCTTAGATAACTTACAAGAGACCCAGTACTTC.

The chain is built from TRBV2 and TRBJ2-1; D possibly corresponds to TRBD2 (7 bases). V was clipped by 5 bases and J by 4 bases, with 12 bases between them. This CDR3 comprises 14 residues. Germline loops: CDR1 SNHLY, CDR2 FYNNEI. The CDR3 region has the DNA TGTGCCAGCAGTTTCGGGGGGCATTACAATGAGCAGTTCTTC. Translated: CASSFGGHYNEQFF.

Only one count was recorded for this clone. This chain uses TRBV7-2 with TRBJ2-2; D might be TRBD1 (6 bases). CDR1 is SGHTA and CDR2 is FQGNSA in the germline V gene. The CDR3 is made up of 16 amino acids. Between the trimmed V and J ends, which lost 5 bases and 0 bases, there was a span of 13 bases. For the CDR3, the DNA is TGTGCCAGCAGCCGTCAGGGGCCCGCGAACACCGGGGAGCTGTTTTTT. Encoded protein: CASSRQGPANTGELFF.

The chain carries TRBV9 and TRBJ1-6, with D possibly matching TRBD1 (5 bases). Trimming removed 4 bases from V and 9 bases from J, with 20 bases in between. This CDR3 is 16 amino acids long. The germline gives CDR1 SGDLS, CDR2 YYNGEE. CDR3 DNA sequence: TGTGCCAGCAGCCCAAGTGGGGGGGGAGGTATTTCACCCCTCCACTTT. Translated: CASSPSGGGGISPLHF.

The CDR3 is CASSPGPGQRTYSNQPQHF. The DNA of the CDR3 is TGTGCCAGTAGTCCCGGACCGGGACAACGGACTTATAGCAATCAGCCCCAGCATTTT. The chain employs TRBV19 and TRBJ1-5, with a weak D call TRBD1 (6 bases). CDR1 and CDR2 (germline): LNHDA, SQIVND (reference sequence). Trimming removed 5 bases from V and 0 bases from J, with 23 bases in between. The CDR3 contains 19 residues.

The chain links TRBV3-1 (or the pseudogene TRBV3-2) to TRBJ1-5; 8 bases are shared with TRBD1. The V segment lost 1 base and the J segment 6 bases; nucleotides outside the gene matches: 8. The CDR3 consists of 16 residues. Germline assignment: CDR1 LGHDT and CDR2 YNNKEL (reference sequence). CDR3 protein: CASSQGGQGAFQPQHF. CDR3 DNA sequence: TGTGCCAGCAGCCAAGGGGGCCAGGGGGCTTTTCAGCCCCAGCATTTT.

The rearrangement links TRBV11-2 to TRBJ1-6, with D possibly matching TRBD1 (5 bases). The germline V and J ends were trimmed by 3 bases and 9 bases, with 6 bases remaining between them. This CDR3 is built from 12 residues. Germline CDR1 reads SGHAT; CDR2 reads FQNNGV. The CDR3 sequence is CASSFDSSPLHF. The DNA for the CDR3 is TGTGCCAGCAGCTTTGACAGTTCACCCCTCCACTTT.